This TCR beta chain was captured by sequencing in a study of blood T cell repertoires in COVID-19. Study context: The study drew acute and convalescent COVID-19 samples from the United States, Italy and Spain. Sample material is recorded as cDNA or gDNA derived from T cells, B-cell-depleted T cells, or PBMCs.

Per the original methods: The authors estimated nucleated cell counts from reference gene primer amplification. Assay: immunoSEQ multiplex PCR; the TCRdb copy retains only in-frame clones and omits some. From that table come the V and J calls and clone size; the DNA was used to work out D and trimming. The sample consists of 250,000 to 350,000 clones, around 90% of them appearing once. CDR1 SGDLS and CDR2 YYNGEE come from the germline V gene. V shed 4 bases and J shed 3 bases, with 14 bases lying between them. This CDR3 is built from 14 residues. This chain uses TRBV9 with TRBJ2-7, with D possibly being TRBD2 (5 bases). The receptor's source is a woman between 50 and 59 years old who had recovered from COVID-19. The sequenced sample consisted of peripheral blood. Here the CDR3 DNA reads TGTGCCAGCAGCCCCGAGGCGGGCATCTACGAGCAGTACTTC. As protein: CASSPEAGIYEQYF.